A selection of T cell receptor beta chains follows, all from one sample in a study of blood T cells in healthy people across ages. In TCRdb, the 5' RACE reads were re-called with MiXCR into one record per CDR3 protein. The sample comprises more than 650,000 distinct CDR3 sequences, about a quarter of which are singletons, and under 3% rests with the top ten. In addition, the sample was reused for a study of T cells of mothers and their children.

Sequencing was performed on blood. The receptor set was obtained from a boy between 5 and 17 years old in good health. CDR3s include the opening cysteine and the closing phenylalanine or tryptophan. The D gene is left open where the match is weak. Size tells how often a clone was seen (once, few, many) or the class of an expanded clone, and some rows leave it out.

clone_size j_call v_call cdr3_length d_call cdr3_nt cdr3_aa
few TRBJ2-7 TRBV6-5 14 NA TGTGCCAGCAGTATAGCAGGGGACTCCTACGAGCAGTACTTC CASSIAGDSYEQYF
NA TRBJ1-2 TRBV28 16 TRBD1 TGTGCCAGCAGTCTCGGTCTAGCCGACAGGGGCTATGGCTACACCTTC CASSLGLADRGYGYTF
many TRBJ2-5 TRBV29-1 13 NA TGCAGCGTTGAGAGGCAGGGACAAGAGACCCAGTACTTC CSVERQGQETQYF
NA TRBJ2-1 TRBV10-3 13 NA TGTGCTATCAGTGAGTCAACCGCCGATGAGCAGTTCTTC CAISESTADEQFF
NA TRBJ2-7 TRBV28 19 NA TGTGCCAGCAGTTTAGTGGGGCGGGGACGGCTGGTCTTAGGTGACGAGCAGTACTTC CASSLVGRGRLVLGDEQYF
NA TRBJ2-5 TRBV28 14 NA TGTGCCAGCAGTTCCACAGGGCAGGGGTTGACCCAGTACTTC CASSSTGQGLTQYF
few TRBJ1-5 TRBV10-2 14 NA TGCGCCAGCAGTACGACCTATAGCAATCAGCCCCAGCATTTT CASSTTYSNQPQHF
NA TRBJ2-5 TRBV6-5 19 NA TGTGCCAGCAGTTACTCTTTCTGGTACGGAGGGGGGTTCCAAGAGACCCAGTACTTC CASSYSFWYGGGFQETQYF
many TRBJ2-5 TRBV12-3/TRBV12-4 15 TRBD2 TGTGCCAGCAGCCCAGCGCCGGGGGGCCAAGAGACCCAGTACTTC CASSPAPGGQETQYF
NA TRBJ1-2 TRBV15 16 TRBD1 TGTGCCACCAGAGTTGCCGGGACAGGTACTAACTATGGCTACACCTTC CATRVAGTGTNYGYTF
NA TRBJ2-2 TRBV11-1 17 NA TGTGCCAGCAGCTTAGTAGGGCGGGGACAGAACACCGGGGAGCTGTTTTTT CASSLVGRGQNTGELFF
many TRBJ1-4 TRBV7-9 14 NA TGTGCCAGCAGCCCACACGCAACTAATGAAAAACTGTTTTTT CASSPHATNEKLFF
few TRBJ2-5 TRBV5-1 14 NA TGCGCCAGCAGCGGGGGACAAAGGCAAGAGACCCAGTACTTC CASSGGQRQETQYF
few TRBJ1-1 TRBV7-3 14 NA TGTGCCAGCAGCTTAGGGCCAGACAACACTGAAGCTTTCTTT CASSLGPDNTEAFF
NA TRBJ2-1 TRBV19 15 NA TGTGCCAGTAGTCCACCTTCGAGGAGCTACAATGAGCAGTTCTTC CASSPPSRSYNEQFF
NA TRBJ2-4 TRBV3-1 13 NA TGTGCCAGCAGCCCCGACCCGCAGGGGATTCAGTACTTC CASSPDPQGIQYF
NA TRBJ2-3 TRBV10-3 12 TRBD1 TGTGCCACCACAGGGGGCGGGGATACGCAGTATTTT CATTGGGDTQYF
few TRBJ2-6 TRBV29-1 15 NA TGCAGCGTTCCCGAGGGGCCCACTGGGGCCAACGTCCTGACTTTC CSVPEGPTGANVLTF
few TRBJ1-3 TRBV20-1 11 NA TGCAGTGCTAGAGCACGGGACACCATATATTTT CSARARDTIYF
NA TRBJ2-7 TRBV7-9 11 NA TGTGCCAGCAGCCCCCAGGAGGGTGGGGGTTTC CASSPQEGGGF
NA TRBJ2-1 TRBV28 17 TRBD1 TGTGCCAGCATCCACGGACAGGGCCTTACCTCCTACAATGAGCAGTTCTTC CASIHGQGLTSYNEQFF
few TRBJ2-7 TRBV27 14 TRBD2 TGTGCCAGCAGTTTCTGGGGGGGGACCTACGAGCAGTACTTC CASSFWGGTYEQYF